This T cell receptor (beta chain) was obtained from a study of CD8 T cells in Susac syndrome. The sequenced target, TCR beta, came from blood CD8+ and CD4+ T cells. Stable or active relapsing-remitting multiple sclerosis, untreated and meeting revised McDonald criteria, defined the controls. An input of about 0.5 to 1 ug of RNA was subjected to reverse transcription using random hexamers. Amplification of TCR beta CDR3 was carried out by immunoSEQ multiplex PCR, which covered 54 Vbeta and 13 Jbeta segments. One entry per CDR3 protein results from TCRdb running MiXCR on the immunoSEQ multiplex PCR reads. Altogether 330,000 or so distinct CDR3 sequences are present, roughly 90% being singletons, with the ten largest covering 0.18%. The origin of this receptor is a human donor with multiple sclerosis. The sequenced sample consisted of CD8+ T cells from PBMCs.

The CDR3 nucleotides read TGTGCCAGCAGCCAAGAGACAGGCCTGACGGAAAAACTGTTTTTT. It is translated as CASSQETGLTEKLFF. The chain has TRBV14 and TRBJ1-4, with D possibly TRBD1 on 6 matching bases. CDR1 is SGHDN, CDR2 FVKESK, per germline. V was shortened by 0 bases and J by 8 bases, with 13 bases between the two germline ends. The CDR3 consists of 15 residues.